The clone carrying this TCR beta chain has more than one count but fewer than ten. The data are from a study of identical twins. TCRdb processed the 5' RACE reads anew with MiXCR; each CDR3 protein has one entry. This sample has roughly 230,000 distinct CDR3 sequences; about 8.3% occur once, and the top ten carry approximately 3%. V lost 0 bases and J 4 bases, leaving 16 bases between the germline ends. This CDR3 has 17 amino acids. Germline CDR1 is LGHNA and CDR2 is YSLEER. The same data also contributed to another study, on yellow fever vaccine responses in identical twins.

The TCR originated in a woman between 18 and 29 years old in good health. The sample comprised CD8+ T cells sorted from blood. The V call is TRBV4-3, the J call TRBJ2-1; D might be TRBD1 or TRBD2, each matching 5 bases. The CDR3, as DNA: TGCGCCAGCAGCCAAGATTGGGGCCTAGCCGATTACAATGAGCAGTTCTTC. Protein: CASSQDWGLADYNEQFF.